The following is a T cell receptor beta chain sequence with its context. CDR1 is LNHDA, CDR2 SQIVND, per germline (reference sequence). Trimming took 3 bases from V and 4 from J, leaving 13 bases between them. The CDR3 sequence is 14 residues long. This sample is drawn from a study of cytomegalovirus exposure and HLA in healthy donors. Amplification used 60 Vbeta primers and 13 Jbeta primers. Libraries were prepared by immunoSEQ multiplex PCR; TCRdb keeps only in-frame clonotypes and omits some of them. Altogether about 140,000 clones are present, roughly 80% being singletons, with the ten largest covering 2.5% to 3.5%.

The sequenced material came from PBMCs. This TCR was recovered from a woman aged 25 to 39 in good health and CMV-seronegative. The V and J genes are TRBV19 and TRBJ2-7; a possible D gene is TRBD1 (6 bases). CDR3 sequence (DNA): TGTGCCAGTAGTATGCCGGGACAAGATTACGAGCAGTACTTC. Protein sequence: CASSMPGQDYEQYF. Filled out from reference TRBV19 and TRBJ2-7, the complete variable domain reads DGGITQSPKYLFRKEGQNVTLSCEQNLNHDAMYWYRQDPGQGLRLIYYSQIVNDFQKGDIAEGYSVSREKKESFPLTVTSAQKNPTAFYLCASSMPGQDYEQYFGPGTRLTVT.